Below, 20 T cell receptor beta chains from the same sample are listed, as sequenced in a study of blood T cell repertoires in COVID-19. Libraries were prepared by immunoSEQ multiplex PCR; TCRdb keeps only in-frame clonotypes and omits some of them. The sample carries approximately 270,000 clones, around 93% recorded once. Sequenced input: PBMCs or T cells enriched from blood (not recorded which). These receptor sequences come from a man aged 35 to 55 who had been exposed to COVID-19.

The J gene is TRBJ1-1, the V gene TRBV6-5; D is possibly TRBD1 (6 bases). The CDR3 sequence is 15 residues long. The V gene lost 7 bases and the J gene lost 0 bases, with 15 bases spanning the gap. Germline V gene lookup returns CDR1 MNHEY and CDR2 SVGAGI. CDR3: CASTATGTMNTEAFF. CDR3 in DNA: TGTGCCAGCACCGCAACAGGGACAATGAACACTGAAGCTTTCTTT.

V and J are TRBV29-1 and TRBJ1-3; no clear D. Germline V gene sequence: CDR1 SQVTM, CDR2 ANQGSEA. The V end was cut by 4 bases, the J end by 0 bases, with 4 bases between. CDR3 length: 12 amino acids. The CDR3 is CSVVASGNTIYF. The CDR3 nucleotides are TGCAGCGTTGTAGCCTCTGGAAACACCATATATTTT.

The chain is built from TRBV5-1 and TRBJ2-7; 7 positions match TRBD2. The V and J ends lost 1 base and 6 bases, in that order; junction bases with no gene match: 7. This CDR3 region has 14 residues. Germline V CDR1 and CDR2: SGHRS, YFSETQ. The CDR3 reads CASSLPQGGSEQYF. The CDR3 DNA sequence: TGCGCCAGCAGCTTGCCGCAGGGCGGGAGCGAGCAGTACTTC.

V gene TRBV4-1 combines with J gene TRBJ2-5; 8 bases are a match to TRBD2. After removal of 4 bases from V and 4 bases from J, the junction contained 14 bases not matched to a gene. Germline CDR1 reads MGHRA; CDR2 reads YSYEKL. The CDR3 runs to 17 residues. This CDR3 reads CASSPAGRGARRETQYF. In DNA, the CDR3 is TGCGCCAGCAGCCCCGCCGGGCGGGGGGCGAGAAGAGAGACCCAGTACTTC.

V usage is TRBV6-5 and J usage is TRBJ1-1, with 9 bases that match TRBD1. CDR1 and CDR2 (germline): MNHEY, SVGAGI. The CDR3 extends over 14 amino acids. The junction had 5 bases not matched to a gene; V was cut back by 8 bases and J by 1 base. The CDR3 sequence: CASPGQGPNTEAFF. The CDR3 nucleotides are TGTGCCAGCCCCGGACAGGGGCCGAACACTGAAGCTTTCTTT.

The chain recombines TRBV25-1 with TRBJ1-1, with D possibly being TRBD1 (6 bases). This CDR3 is built from 12 residues. V lost 8 bases and J lost 0, with 7 bases in between. Germline V lookup: CDR1 MGHDK, CDR2 SYGVNS. The CDR3 loop reads CASQGLNTEAFF. The CDR3 DNA follows: TGTGCCAGCCAGGGGTTGAACACTGAAGCTTTCTTT.

V and J are TRBV18 and TRBJ2-7; D is undetermined. CDR1 KGHSH and CDR2 LQKENI come from the germline V gene. Trimming removed 3 bases from V and 6 bases from J, with 15 bases in between. CDR3 length: 14 amino acids. As DNA, the CDR3 is TGTGCCAGCTCACCTTTCTCATCGTCGGGCGAGCAGTACTTC. Its translation is CASSPFSSSGEQYF.

J is TRBJ2-1 and V is TRBV11-3, with unresolved D. Germline CDR1 reads SGHNT; CDR2 reads YENEEA. This CDR3 comprises 15 residues. Trimming shortened V by 0 bases and J by 8 bases, and 14 bases separated the two germline ends. CDR3 amino acids: CASSLDNSAGYEQFF. In nucleotides, the CDR3 is TGTGCCAGCAGCTTAGATAACAGTGCCGGCTATGAGCAGTTCTTC.

The V call is TRBV5-5, the J call TRBJ2-1; maybe TRBD1 (6 bases). CDR3 length: 15 residues. Trimming cost V 4 bases and J 8 bases, with 19 bases left between them. Germline assignment: CDR1 SGHKS and CDR2 YYEKEE (reference sequence). The CDR3 reads CASSPPRGSGDEQFF. In DNA, the CDR3 is TGTGCCAGCAGCCCGCCAAGGGGGTCGGGTGATGAGCAGTTCTTC.

The chain has TRBV6-5 and TRBJ1-1; perhaps TRBD1 as D (5 bases). V was trimmed by 7 bases and J by 11 bases, leaving 11 bases between them. The CDR3 loop spans 10 amino acids. Germline V gives CDR1 MNHEY, CDR2 SVGAGI. The CDR3 reads CASMTAWAFF. Written as DNA, the CDR3 is TGTGCCAGCATGACAGCATGGGCTTTCTTT.

The J gene is TRBJ2-2, the V gene TRBV4-2; 7 bases line up with TRBD1. The CDR3 loop spans 14 amino acids. V lost 1 base to trimming and J lost 4 bases; unmatched junction nucleotides: 0. Germline CDR1 is LGHNA and CDR2 is YNFKEQ. This CDR3 reads CASSQGQGTGELFF. The DNA for the CDR3 is TGTGCCAGCAGCCAAGGACAGGGCACCGGGGAGCTGTTTTTT.

The chain carries TRBV7-9 and TRBJ1-1, with unresolved D. Deletions cut 8 bases from V and 0 bases from J, with 7 bases between. The V gene's germline CDR1 is SEHNR and CDR2 FQNEAQ (reference sequence). The CDR3 is 12 residues long. As DNA, the CDR3 is TGTGCCAGCGAGGGTTTGAACACTGAAGCTTTCTTT. As protein: CASEGLNTEAFF.

This clone has a single count. The chain recombines TRBV7-2 with TRBJ1-1, with D uncertain. The V gene's germline CDR1 is SGHTA and CDR2 FQGNSA. Trimming left V 3 bases short and J 4 bases short, with 12 bases between. The CDR3 loop spans 14 amino acids. The CDR3 is CASSFRVRGTEAFF. In DNA, the CDR3 is TGTGCCAGCAGCTTTCGCGTCCGGGGCACTGAAGCTTTCTTT.

The chain uses TRBV28 and TRBJ1-4, with TRBD1 matching 8 bases. The CDR3 loop spans 15 amino acids. With V trimmed by 3 bases and J by 7 bases, 7 bases remained unmatched. Germline loops: CDR1 MDHEN, CDR2 SYDVKM. The CDR3 DNA reads as TGTGCCAGCAGTTTCTCGACAGGGGAGGTTGAAAAACTGTTTTTT. This sequence encodes CASSFSTGEVEKLFF.

This sequence joins TRBV11-2 and TRBJ1-4; no reliable D call. Per the germline V gene, CDR1 is SGHAT and CDR2 is FQNNGV. The CDR3 spans 15 residues. V lost 3 bases and J lost 0, with 8 bases in between. CDR3 in DNA: TGTGCCAGCAGCTTGGCAGTATCAACTAATGAAAAACTGTTTTTT. Translating it yields CASSLAVSTNEKLFF.

This chain joins TRBV6-5 and TRBJ1-4, with D possibly matching TRBD1 (6 bases). CDR3 length equals 14 residues. Trimming cost V 6 bases and J 2 bases, with 10 bases left between them. In germline, CDR1 is MNHEY, CDR2 SVGAGI. The CDR3 reads CASSWTETNEKLFF. The CDR3 DNA reads TGTGCCAGCAGCTGGACAGAGACTAATGAAAAACTGTTTTTT.

The CDR3 sequence: CATRDRQGAGGELFF. The CDR3 DNA is TGTGCCACCAGAGATCGACAGGGGGCAGGCGGGGAGCTGTTTTTT. The chain is built from TRBV24-1 and TRBJ2-2; 10 bases map to TRBD1. Trimming removed 7 bases from V and 7 bases from J; junction bases left unmatched: 8. Germline CDR1 and CDR2: KGHDR and SFDVKD. CDR3 size: 15 residues.

The rearrangement joins TRBV29-1 to TRBJ2-3; D is unclear. Germline assignment: CDR1 SQVTM and CDR2 ANQGSEA. Trimming removed 1 base from V and 1 base from J, with 9 bases in between. The CDR3 length is 14 residues. The CDR3 loop reads CSVEAGYGTDTQYF. The CDR3 bases are TGCAGCGTTGAAGCAGGTTATGGCACAGATACGCAGTATTTT.

This chain joins TRBV30 and TRBJ2-3, with D perhaps TRBD2 (6 bases). Germline lookup yields CDR1 GTSNPN and CDR2 SVGIG (reference sequence). Between the trimmed V and J ends, which lost 0 bases and 4 bases, there was a span of 20 bases. This CDR3 spans 17 amino acids. The CDR3: CAWSVWGDPGGADTQYF. The CDR3 DNA reads TGTGCCTGGAGTGTATGGGGGGACCCCGGAGGGGCAGATACGCAGTATTTT.

This chain links TRBV11-2 with TRBJ2-2; a possible D gene is TRBD2 (6 bases). The CDR3 sequence is 15 residues long. V lost 1 base to trimming and J lost 6 bases, with 12 bases between them. In germline, CDR1 is SGHAT, CDR2 FQNNGV. The CDR3 DNA is TGTGCCAGCAGCTTAGCGCGGGGTGTGTCCGGGGAGCTGTTTTTT. It yields the protein CASSLARGVSGELFF.